The T cell receptor beta chain described here comes from a study of beta chain features in type 1 diabetes. Findings of the study overall: All four CD4+ subsets of Type 1 diabetes patients contained TCRB CDR3s that were moderately but significantly shorter. A pattern of fewer insertions and more deletions at VDJ junctions was seen in type 1 diabetes patients.

Sequencing targeted expressed TCRB transcripts, as all isolated RNA had been reverse transcribed. Measured with immunoSEQ multiplex PCR; TCRdb has only the in-frame clones, and not every one. Counted here are over 700,000 clones, roughly 15% occurring once; the ten biggest clones make up about 0.02%. The CDR3 has 20 amino acids. CD45RO/CCR7/CD25/CD127/CD95/CD27 staining was used to isolate CD4+ naive, central memory, regulatory and stem cell-like memory cells by sorting. As regards this clone: Its antigen is as yet unknown.

The chain carries TRBV21-1 and TRBJ2-6. TRBV21-1 is described as a pseudogene. Sequencing used naive CD4+ T cells from blood. This clonotype originated in a woman between 18 and 29 years old in good health. The CDR3 protein is CASSKDLPASHTSGANVLTF. CDR3 coding DNA: TGTGCCAGCAGCAAAGATCTCCCGGCAAGTCACACTTCTGGGGCCAACGTCCTGACTTTC.